This passage covers 8 T cell receptor beta chains from one sample sequenced in a study of shared clonotypes between healthy human individuals. Here immunoSEQ multiplex PCR was the method, and the copy in TCRdb shows in-frame clones only, minus some. The sample shows some 2,100,000 clones, about 94% of them seen only once. Sequences were obtained from naive CD4+ T cells sorted from blood. The sample's subset: CD45RA+ positively selected. The source is a young man in good health.

V and J are TRBV9 and TRBJ1-2, with D perhaps TRBD1 (6 bases). The germline V gene encodes CDR1 SGDLS and CDR2 YYNGEE. The V and J ends lost 0 bases and 2 bases respectively, with 14 bases between them. The CDR3 covers 16 residues. The CDR3 region is CASSVGQGRENYGYTF. The CDR3, as DNA: TGTGCCAGCAGCGTAGGTCAGGGGAGAGAAAACTATGGCTACACCTTC.

The chain recombines TRBV4-1 with TRBJ2-6, with 9 bases fitting TRBD2. J was trimmed by 4 bases and V by 6 bases; bases with no gene match: 7. Germline V gene lookup returns CDR1 MGHRA and CDR2 YSYEKL. The CDR3 runs to 16 residues. CDR3 sequence (DNA): TGCGCCAGCAGGGACGCGGGAGGGCCCGGGGCCAACGTCCTGACTTTC. Translating it yields CASRDAGGPGANVLTF.

The chain couples TRBV5-1 to TRBJ1-4, with 8 bases matching TRBD1. CDR1 is SGHRS and CDR2 is YFSETQ in the germline V gene. The CDR3 is made up of 16 amino acids. Trimming at V came to 5 bases and at J to 2 bases, leaving 8 bases not matched to a gene. This CDR3 reads CASRPNTGGTNEKLFF. The CDR3 coding sequence is TGCGCCAGCAGACCGAACACAGGGGGTACTAATGAAAAACTGTTTTTT.

The CDR3 reads CASSSRVGLNTEAFF. CDR3 coding DNA: TGTGCCAGCAGCTCCCGAGTGGGCCTGAACACTGAAGCTTTCTTT. The rearrangement joins TRBV9 to TRBJ1-1; no clear D. Trimming took 4 bases from V and 0 from J, leaving 13 bases between them. From germline, CDR1 is SGDLS and CDR2 YYNGEE. This CDR3 is 15 amino acids long.

This sequence joins TRBV5-1 and TRBJ2-2, with 7 bases aligning to TRBD1. CDR1 is SGHRS and CDR2 is YFSETQ in the germline V gene. This CDR3 region has 14 residues. The ends lost 6 bases at V and 5 bases at J; junction bases unmatched: 7. The CDR3 DNA is TGCGCCAGCAAGGGACAGATTCAAACCGGGGAGCTGTTTTTT. Protein product: CASKGQIQTGELFF.

The genes are TRBV5-1 and TRBJ2-1; 9 nucleotides match TRBD1. J gave up 6 bases and V 0 bases, and 4 bases lay outside the gene matches. In germline, CDR1 is SGHRS, CDR2 YFSETQ. CDR3 length equals 15 residues. CDR3 nucleotide sequence: TGCGCCAGCAGCTTGGGGTCGACAGGGGGCAATGAGCAGTTCTTC. Its translation: CASSLGSTGGNEQFF.

On this clone: In the same sample, other DNA sequences code for this CDR3. The rearrangement joins TRBV6-5 to TRBJ2-5; 9 bases agree with TRBD1. Germline V gene data show CDR1 as MNHEY and CDR2 as SVGAGI. The CDR3 contains 15 residues. Germline trimming cut 0 bases from V and 5 bases from J; bases unmatched to any gene: 4. The DNA for the CDR3 is TGTGCCAGCAGTTACTCAGGACAGGGGTGGGAGACCCAGTACTTC. Translation: CASSYSGQGWETQYF.

The chain combines TRBV28 with TRBJ1-2; D may be TRBD1 (6 bases). V was cut by 6 bases and J by 3 bases, with 14 bases left in between. The length of the CDR3 is 14 residues. The germline V gene encodes CDR1 MDHEN and CDR2 SYDVKM. CDR3 DNA sequence: TGTGCCAGCAGCCCCCCCGGGGGGCACTATGGCTACACCTTC. As protein: CASSPPGGHYGYTF.